The present T cell receptor (beta chain) was sequenced within a study of blood T cells in healthy people across ages. A note on this clonotype: As yet, its antigen is unknown. A single base separates this from a much larger clone, so it may be a read error.

The CDR3 is 17 residues long. Primed by a sample-barcoded 5' primer and a J-beta primer mix, a second PCR proceeded for about 7 to 11 cycles. Each cDNA molecule was tagged by a template-switch adaptor with 12 random nucleotides. Using its own MiXCR run on the 5' RACE reads, TCRdb lists one record per CDR3 protein. The table shows approximately 810,000 distinct CDR3 sequences, with less than 35% occurring only once. Study-level points and caveats: The fall in TCR beta diversity per million T cells was roughly linear with age.

The rearrangement links TRBV12-3 or TRBV12-4 to TRBJ2-6; D perhaps matches TRBD1 (5 bases). The TCR was taken from a woman of 80 years or more in good health. The sequencing input was blood. In DNA form, the CDR3 reads TGTGCCAGCAGTTTGCGTTTGGGTTTCTCTGGGGCCAACGTCCGGACTTTC. Its translation is CASSLRLGFSGANVRTF.